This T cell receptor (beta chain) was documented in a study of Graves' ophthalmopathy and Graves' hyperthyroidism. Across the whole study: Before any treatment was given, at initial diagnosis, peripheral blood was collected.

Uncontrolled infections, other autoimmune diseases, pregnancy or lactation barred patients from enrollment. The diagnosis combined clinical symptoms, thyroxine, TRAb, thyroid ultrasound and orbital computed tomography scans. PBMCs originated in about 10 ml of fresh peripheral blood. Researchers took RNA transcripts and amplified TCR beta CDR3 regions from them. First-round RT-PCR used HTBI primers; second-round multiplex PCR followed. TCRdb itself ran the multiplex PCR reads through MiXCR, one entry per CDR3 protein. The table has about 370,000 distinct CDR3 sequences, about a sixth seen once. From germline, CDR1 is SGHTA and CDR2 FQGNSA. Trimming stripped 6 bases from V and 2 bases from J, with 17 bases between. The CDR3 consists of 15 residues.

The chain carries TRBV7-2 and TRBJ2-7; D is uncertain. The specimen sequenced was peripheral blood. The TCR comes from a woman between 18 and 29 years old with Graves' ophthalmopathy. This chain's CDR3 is CASRDHLSEPYEQYF. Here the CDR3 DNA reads TGTGCCAGCAGGGACCATTTAAGCGAGCCCTACGAGCAGTACTTC.